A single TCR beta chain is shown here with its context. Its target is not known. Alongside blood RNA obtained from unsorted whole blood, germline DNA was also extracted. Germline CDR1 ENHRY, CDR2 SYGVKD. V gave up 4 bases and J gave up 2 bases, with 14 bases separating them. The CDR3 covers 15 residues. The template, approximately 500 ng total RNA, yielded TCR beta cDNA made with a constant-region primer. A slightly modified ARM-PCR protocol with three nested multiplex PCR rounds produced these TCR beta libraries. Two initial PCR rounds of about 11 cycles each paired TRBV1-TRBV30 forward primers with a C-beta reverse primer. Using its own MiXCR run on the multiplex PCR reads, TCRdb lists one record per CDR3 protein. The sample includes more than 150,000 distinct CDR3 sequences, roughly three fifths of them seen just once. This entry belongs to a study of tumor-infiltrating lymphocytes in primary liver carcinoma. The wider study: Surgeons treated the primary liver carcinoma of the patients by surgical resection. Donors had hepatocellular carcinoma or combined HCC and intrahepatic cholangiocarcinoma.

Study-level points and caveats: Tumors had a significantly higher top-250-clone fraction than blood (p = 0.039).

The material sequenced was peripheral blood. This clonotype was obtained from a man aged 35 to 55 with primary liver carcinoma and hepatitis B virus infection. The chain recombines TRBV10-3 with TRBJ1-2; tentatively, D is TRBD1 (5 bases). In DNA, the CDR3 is TGTGCCATCAGTGGGCCTGGGACCGGGAACTATGGCTACACCTTC. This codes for CAISGPGTGNYGYTF.